This is a list of T cell receptor beta chains from one sample in a study of CD8 T cells in ankylosing spondylitis. TCRdb used MiXCR to reprocess the 5' RACE reads, holding one entry per CDR3 protein. This sample has 300,000 to 350,000 distinct CDR3 sequences, with around 15% found just once. Sequenced: blood, either unsorted or a sorted T cell fraction (not recorded which). The origin of the receptors is a male donor with ankylosing spondylitis or in good health (not recorded which). Both conserved end residues are part of each CDR3. Each record gives: CDR3 length, clone size, J gene, D gene, V gene, CDR3 protein, CDR3 DNA. The D gene is left open where the match is weak. Clone size is given for some rows only: seen once, a few or many times, or a class if the clone is expanded.

14 few TRBJ1-4 NA TRBV5-5 CASSLVIADEKLFF TGTGCCAGCAGCTTGGTCATCGCAGACGAAAAACTGTTTTTT
14 few TRBJ2-1 TRBD1 TRBV29-1 CSVRGQGGYNEQFF TGCAGCGTACGGGGACAGGGTGGCTACAATGAGCAGTTCTTC
14 NA TRBJ1-5 NA TRBV20-1 CSARPRDSNQPQHF TGCAGTGCTAGGCCCCGGGATAGCAATCAGCCCCAGCATTTT
16 many TRBJ2-3 TRBD1 TRBV12-3/TRBV12-4 CASSPGQGIRTDTQYF TGTGCCAGCAGCCCGGGACAGGGGATACGGACAGATACGCAGTATTTT
17 many TRBJ2-2 NA TRBV5-1 CASRLPRQGKNTGELFF TGCGCCAGCAGACTACCCCGGCAGGGCAAAAACACCGGGGAGCTGTTTTTT
14 NA TRBJ1-1 NA TRBV10-2 CASARQKENTEAFF TGCGCCAGCGCCCGACAGAAAGAGAACACTGAAGCTTTCTTT
14 NA TRBJ2-1 NA TRBV6-5 CASSYSLLDPEQFF TGTGCCAGCAGTTACTCCCTACTAGATCCTGAGCAGTTCTTC
14 few TRBJ1-4 NA TRBV2 CASGRQATNEKLFF TGTGCCAGCGGACGACAGGCAACTAATGAAAAACTGTTTTTT
15 few TRBJ2-3 TRBD2 TRBV5-1 CASSLGGRRTDTQYF TGCGCCAGCAGTTTGGGCGGGAGGCGGACAGATACGCAGTATTTT
13 NA TRBJ2-7 NA TRBV27 CASSDGTAYEQYF TGTGCCAGCAGTGACGGGACTGCCTACGAGCAGTACTTC